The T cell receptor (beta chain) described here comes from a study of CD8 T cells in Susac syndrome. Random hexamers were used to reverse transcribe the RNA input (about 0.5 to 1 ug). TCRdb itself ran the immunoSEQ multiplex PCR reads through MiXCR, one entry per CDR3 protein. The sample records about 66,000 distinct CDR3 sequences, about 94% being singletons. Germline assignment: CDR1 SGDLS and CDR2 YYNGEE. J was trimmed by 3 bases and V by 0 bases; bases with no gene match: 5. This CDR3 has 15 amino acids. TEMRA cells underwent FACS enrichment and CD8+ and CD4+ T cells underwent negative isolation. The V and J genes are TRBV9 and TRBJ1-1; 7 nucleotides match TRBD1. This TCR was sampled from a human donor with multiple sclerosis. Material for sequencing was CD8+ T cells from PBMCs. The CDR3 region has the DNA TGTGCCAGCAGCGTAGCCACAGGGGAGTACACTGAAGCTTTCTTT. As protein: CASSVATGEYTEAFF. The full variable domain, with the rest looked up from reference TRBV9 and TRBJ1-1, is DSGVTQTPKHLITATGQRVTLRCSPRSGDLSVYWYQQSLDQGLQFLIQYYNGEERAKGNILERFSAQQFPDLHSELNLSSLELGDSALYFCASSVATGEYTEAFFGQGTRLTVV.